One sample yielded the 14 T cell receptor beta chains listed below, sequenced in a study of blood T cell repertoires in COVID-19. Assay used: immunoSEQ multiplex PCR; TCRdb lists only in-frame clones, some missing. The sample carries around 190,000 clones, around 83% recorded once. Sequenced input: peripheral blood. These receptors were taken from a human donor in a cohort sampled during active COVID-19.

This clone was picked up one time. V gene TRBV6-5 combines with J gene TRBJ2-3; D call uncertain. Germline V CDR1 and CDR2: MNHEY, SVGAGI. The length of the CDR3 is 15 residues. V lost 6 bases and J 0 bases, leaving 13 bases between the germline ends. The CDR3 loop is CASSRGRPSTDTQYF. Here the CDR3 DNA reads TGTGCCAGCAGCCGAGGTAGGCCTAGCACAGATACGCAGTATTTT.

This clone appeared once. This rearrangement joins TRBV9 to TRBJ2-1; D is uncertain. The CDR3 contains 13 residues. CDR1 and CDR2 (germline): SGDLS, YYNGEE. Trimming cost V 0 bases and J 5 bases, with 6 bases left between them. DNA for the CDR3: TGTGCCAGCAGCGTAGACGCGGACAATGAGCAGTTCTTC. The encoded protein is CASSVDADNEQFF.

J is TRBJ2-5 and V is TRBV14; 12 bases fit TRBD2. Unmatched junction bases numbered 4, after V lost 0 bases and J lost 2 bases. There are 17 residues in the CDR3. Per germline, CDR1 SGHDN and CDR2 FVKESK. This CDR3 is CASSQDWLAGGQETQYF. The CDR3, as DNA: TGTGCCAGCAGCCAAGATTGGCTAGCGGGAGGGCAAGAGACCCAGTACTTC.

This clone was seen once. V is TRBV28 and J is TRBJ2-7; D may be TRBD2 (5 bases). This CDR3 region has 15 residues. V lost 3 bases, J lost 0 bases, and 12 bases lay in between. Germline V gene sequence: CDR1 MDHEN, CDR2 SYDVKM. As DNA, the CDR3 is TGTGCCAGCAGTTTTGGCGGGCCTTACTCCTACGAGCAGTACTTC. Protein sequence: CASSFGGPYSYEQYF.

The chain couples TRBV2 to TRBJ1-4; D call uncertain. V was trimmed by 8 bases and J by 5 bases, leaving 6 bases between them. The germline V gene encodes CDR1 SNHLY and CDR2 FYNNEI. The CDR3 runs 11 residues. The CDR3 protein is CASRENEKLFF. In DNA, the CDR3 is TGTGCCAGCCGGGAGAATGAAAAACTGTTTTTT. Full variable domain (rest looked up from reference TRBV2 and TRBJ1-4): EPEVTQTPSHQVTQMGQEVILRCVPISNHLYFYWYRQILGQKVEFLVSFYNNEISEKSEIFDDQFSVERPDGSNFTLKIRSTKLEDSAMYFCASRENEKLFFGSGTQLSVL.

The chain employs TRBV28 and TRBJ1-1; D possibly corresponds to TRBD1 (5 bases). The CDR3 loop spans 16 amino acids. Germline CDR1 reads MDHEN; CDR2 reads SYDVKM. V was shortened by 7 bases and J by 3 bases, with 21 bases between the two germline ends. The CDR3 reads CASIPPPGRVDTEAFF. As DNA, the CDR3 is TGTGCCAGCATACCCCCCCCAGGCAGGGTTGACACTGAAGCTTTCTTT.

This chain connects TRBV3-1 (or the pseudogene TRBV3-2) to TRBJ2-1, with unresolved D. Germline V gene data show CDR1 as LGHDT and CDR2 as YNNKEL (reference sequence). The CDR3 spans 12 residues. With 2 bases removed from V and 5 bases from J, the gap between germline ends came to 4 bases. This chain's CDR3 is CASSQSDNEQFF. The DNA of the CDR3 is TGTGCCAGCAGCCAATCTGACAATGAGCAGTTCTTC.

This sequence joins TRBV19 and TRBJ2-2, with D unclear. V lost 7 bases, J lost 3 bases, and 15 bases lay in between. CDR3 length: 15 amino acids. Germline V gene data show CDR1 as LNHDA and CDR2 as SQIVND (reference sequence). The CDR3 nucleotides read TGTGCCAGTACCACCCTCAGGCTTGACACCGGGGAGCTGTTTTTT. Encoded protein: CASTTLRLDTGELFF.

This clone was detected once. J is TRBJ1-1 and V is TRBV25-1, with D possibly TRBD1 on 6 matching bases. The CDR3 consists of 12 residues. Trimming shortened V by 6 bases and J by 9 bases, and 14 bases separated the two germline ends. CDR1 and CDR2 from the germline V gene are MGHDK and SYGVNS. The CDR3, as DNA: TGTGCCAGCAGCGGGGGGGGCAGGAAAGCTTTCTTT. Amino acid sequence: CASSGGGRKAFF.

This sequence joins TRBV21-1 and TRBJ2-7; the D call of TRBD2 is as the table states it, not checked on the DNA. TRBV21-1 is a listed pseudogene. The CDR3 sequence is 15 residues long. CDR3 protein: CASSPRGREAYEQYF. CDR3 bases: TGTGCCAGCAGCCCAAGAGGGCGGGAGGCCTACGAGCAGTACTTC.

The rearrangement uses TRBV5-1 and TRBJ2-7; 8 nucleotides agree with TRBD1. This CDR3 is built from 14 residues. Looked up from germline, CDR1 is SGHRS and CDR2 is YFSETQ. V lost 4 bases to trimming and J lost 5 bases; unmatched junction nucleotides: 8. The CDR3 region has the DNA TGCGCCAGCAGCGGACAGGGTGTGGAGGACGAGCAGTACTTC. Its protein product is CASSGQGVEDEQYF.

The chain links TRBV6-1 to TRBJ2-1; D ambiguous. CDR1 and CDR2 (germline): MNHNS, SASEGT. The CDR3 loop spans 13 amino acids. Deletions cut 3 bases from V and 3 bases from J, with 6 bases between. The CDR3 protein is CASSDGSYNEQFF. CDR3 DNA sequence: TGTGCCAGCAGTGATGGCAGCTACAATGAGCAGTTCTTC.

The chain combines TRBV7-8 with TRBJ1-1, with D perhaps matching TRBD1 (5 bases). CDR1 SGHVS and CDR2 FQNEAQ come from the germline V gene. This CDR3 is built from 15 residues. Trimming cost V 2 bases and J 5 bases, with 15 bases left between them. CDR3 DNA sequence: TGTGCCAGCAGCTTAAATTCTGTGGGGGGGACTGAAGCTTTCTTT. Protein sequence: CASSLNSVGGTEAFF.

The chain combines TRBV6-1 with TRBJ2-5; TRBD1 matches 9 bases. Germline CDR1 MNHNS, CDR2 SASEGT. J lost 7 bases, V lost 2 bases, and 8 bases had no gene match. This CDR3 contains 15 residues. CDR3 loop: CASSERDRARGTQYF. The CDR3 region has the DNA TGTGCCAGCAGTGAAAGGGACAGGGCAAGGGGGACCCAGTACTTC.